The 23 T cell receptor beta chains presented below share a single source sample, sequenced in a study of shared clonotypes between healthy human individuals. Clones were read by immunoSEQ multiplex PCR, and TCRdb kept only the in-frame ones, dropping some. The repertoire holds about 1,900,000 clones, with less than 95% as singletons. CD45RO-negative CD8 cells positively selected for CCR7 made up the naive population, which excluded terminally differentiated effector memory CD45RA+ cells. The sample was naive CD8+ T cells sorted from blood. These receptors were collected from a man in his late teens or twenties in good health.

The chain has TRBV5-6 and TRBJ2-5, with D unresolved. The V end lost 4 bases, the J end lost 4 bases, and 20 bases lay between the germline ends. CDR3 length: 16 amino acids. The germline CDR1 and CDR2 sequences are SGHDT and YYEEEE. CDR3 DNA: TGTGCCAGCAGCCCGAAGCTAGGCCCCCATCCAGAGACCCAGTACTTC. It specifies CASSPKLGPHPETQYF.

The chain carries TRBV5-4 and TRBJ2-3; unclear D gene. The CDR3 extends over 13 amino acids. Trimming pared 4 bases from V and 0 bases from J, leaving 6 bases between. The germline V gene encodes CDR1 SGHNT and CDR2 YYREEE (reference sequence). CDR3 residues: CASSAHSTDTQYF. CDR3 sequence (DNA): TGTGCCAGCAGCGCCCACAGCACAGATACGCAGTATTTT.

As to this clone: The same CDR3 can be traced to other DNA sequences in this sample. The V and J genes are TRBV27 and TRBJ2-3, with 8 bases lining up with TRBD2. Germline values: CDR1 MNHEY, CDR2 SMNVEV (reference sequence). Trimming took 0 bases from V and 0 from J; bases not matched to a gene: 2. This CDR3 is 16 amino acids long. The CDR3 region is CASSLSPSGSTDTQYF. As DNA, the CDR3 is TGTGCCAGCAGTTTATCCCCTAGCGGGAGCACAGATACGCAGTATTTT.

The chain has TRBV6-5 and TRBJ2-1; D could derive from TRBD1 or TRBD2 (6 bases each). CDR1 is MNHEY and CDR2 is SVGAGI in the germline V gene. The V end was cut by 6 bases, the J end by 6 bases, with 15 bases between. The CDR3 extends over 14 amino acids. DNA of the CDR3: TGTGCCAGCAGCCCTGGGCCGGGGGCCAATGAGCAGTTCTTC. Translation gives CASSPGPGANEQFF.

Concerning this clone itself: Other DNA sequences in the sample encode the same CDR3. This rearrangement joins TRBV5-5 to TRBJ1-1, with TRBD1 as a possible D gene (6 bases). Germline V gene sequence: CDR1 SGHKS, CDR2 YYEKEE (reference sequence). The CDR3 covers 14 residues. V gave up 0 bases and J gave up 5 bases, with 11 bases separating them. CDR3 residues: CASSLGQGWTEAFF. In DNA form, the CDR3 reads TGTGCCAGCAGCTTGGGCCAGGGGTGGACTGAAGCTTTCTTT.

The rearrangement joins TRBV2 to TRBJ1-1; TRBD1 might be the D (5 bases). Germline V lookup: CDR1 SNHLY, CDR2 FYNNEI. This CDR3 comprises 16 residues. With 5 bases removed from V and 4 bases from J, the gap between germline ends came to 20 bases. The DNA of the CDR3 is TGTGCCAGCAGTCCTTCAGTCGTCCTTAGGGGCACTGAAGCTTTCTTT. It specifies CASSPSVVLRGTEAFF.

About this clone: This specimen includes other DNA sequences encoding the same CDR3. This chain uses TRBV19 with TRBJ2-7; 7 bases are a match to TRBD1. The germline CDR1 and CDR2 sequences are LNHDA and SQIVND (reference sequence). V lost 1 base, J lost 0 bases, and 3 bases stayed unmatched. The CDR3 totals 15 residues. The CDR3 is CASSIGAGGSYEQYF. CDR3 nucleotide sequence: TGTGCCAGTAGTATAGGAGCAGGGGGCTCCTACGAGCAGTACTTC.

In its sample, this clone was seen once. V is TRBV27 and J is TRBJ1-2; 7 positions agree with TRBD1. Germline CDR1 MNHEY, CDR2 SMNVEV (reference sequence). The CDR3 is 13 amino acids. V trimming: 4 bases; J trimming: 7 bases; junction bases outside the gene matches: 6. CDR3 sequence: CASSSTGVAGYTF. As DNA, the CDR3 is TGTGCCAGCAGTTCCACAGGGGTGGCTGGCTACACCTTC.

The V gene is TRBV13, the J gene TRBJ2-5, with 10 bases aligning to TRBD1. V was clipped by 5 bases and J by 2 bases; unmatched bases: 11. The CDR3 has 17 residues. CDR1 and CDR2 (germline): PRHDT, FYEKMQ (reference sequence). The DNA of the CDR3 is TGTGCCAGCAGCCTCCGGGACAGGGGTCCCCTTCAAGAGACCCAGTACTTC. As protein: CASSLRDRGPLQETQYF. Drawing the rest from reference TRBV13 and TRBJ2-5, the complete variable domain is AAGVIQSPRHLIKEKRETATLKCYPIPRHDTVYWYQQGPGQDPQFLISFYEKMQSDKGSIPDRFSAQQFSDYHSELNMSSLELGDSALYFCASSLRDRGPLQETQYFGPGTRLLVL.

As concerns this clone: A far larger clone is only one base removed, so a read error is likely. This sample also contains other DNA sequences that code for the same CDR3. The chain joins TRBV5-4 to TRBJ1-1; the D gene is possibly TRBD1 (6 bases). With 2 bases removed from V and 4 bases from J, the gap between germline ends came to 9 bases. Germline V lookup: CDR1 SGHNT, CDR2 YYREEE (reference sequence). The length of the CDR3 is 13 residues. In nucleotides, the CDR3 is TGTGCCAGCAGCTTAGGGGGGGGCACTGAAGCTTTCTTT. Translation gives CASSLGGGTEAFF.

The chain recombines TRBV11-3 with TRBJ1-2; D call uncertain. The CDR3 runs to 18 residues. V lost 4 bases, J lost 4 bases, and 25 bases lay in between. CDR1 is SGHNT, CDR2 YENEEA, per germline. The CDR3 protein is CASSSKEAGRQSGYGYTF. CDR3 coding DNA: TGTGCCAGCAGCTCGAAGGAGGCAGGACGCCAGTCAGGCTATGGCTACACCTTC.

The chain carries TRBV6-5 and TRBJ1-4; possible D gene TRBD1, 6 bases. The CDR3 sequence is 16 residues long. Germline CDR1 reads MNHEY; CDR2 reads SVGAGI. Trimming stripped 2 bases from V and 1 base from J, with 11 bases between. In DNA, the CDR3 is TGTGCCAGCAGTTACGCAGGGGAAGGAACTAATGAAAAACTGTTTTTT. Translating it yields CASSYAGEGTNEKLFF.

CDR3 loop: CASSLVLLAGADAGELFF. The CDR3, as DNA: TGTGCCAGCAGCTTAGTGCTGCTAGCGGGAGCTGATGCCGGGGAGCTGTTTTTT. The V call is TRBV7-6, the J call TRBJ2-2, with 10 bases aligning to TRBD2. Germline values: CDR1 SGHVS, CDR2 FNYEAQ. V gave up 1 base and J gave up 6 bases; unmatched junction bases: 11. This CDR3 contains 18 residues.

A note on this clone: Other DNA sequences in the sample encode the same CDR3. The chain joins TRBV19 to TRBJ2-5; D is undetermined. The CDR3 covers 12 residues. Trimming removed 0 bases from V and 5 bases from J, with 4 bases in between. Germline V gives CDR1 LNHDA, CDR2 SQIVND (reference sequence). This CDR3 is CASSIDLETQYF. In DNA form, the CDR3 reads TGTGCCAGTAGTATAGATCTTGAGACCCAGTACTTC.

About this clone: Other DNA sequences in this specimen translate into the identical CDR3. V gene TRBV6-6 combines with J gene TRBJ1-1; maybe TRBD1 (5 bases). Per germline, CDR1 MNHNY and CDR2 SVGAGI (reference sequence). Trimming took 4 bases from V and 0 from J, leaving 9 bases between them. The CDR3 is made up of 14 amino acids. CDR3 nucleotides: TGTGCCAGCAGTTTAGACAGTTTGAACACTGAAGCTTTCTTT. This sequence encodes CASSLDSLNTEAFF.

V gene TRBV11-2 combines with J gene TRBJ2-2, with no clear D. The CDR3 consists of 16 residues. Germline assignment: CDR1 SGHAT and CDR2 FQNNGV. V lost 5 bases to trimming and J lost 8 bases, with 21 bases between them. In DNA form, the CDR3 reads TGTGCCAGCAGCCTTGTTGTTGGAATGGTCTTTGGGGAGCTGTTTTTT. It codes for CASSLVVGMVFGELFF.

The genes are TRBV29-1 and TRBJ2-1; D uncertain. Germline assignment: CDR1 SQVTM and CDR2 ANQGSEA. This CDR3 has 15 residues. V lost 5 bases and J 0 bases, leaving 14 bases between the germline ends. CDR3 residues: CSVPSESSSYNEQFF. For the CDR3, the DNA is TGCAGCGTTCCTTCAGAGTCCAGCTCCTACAATGAGCAGTTCTTC.

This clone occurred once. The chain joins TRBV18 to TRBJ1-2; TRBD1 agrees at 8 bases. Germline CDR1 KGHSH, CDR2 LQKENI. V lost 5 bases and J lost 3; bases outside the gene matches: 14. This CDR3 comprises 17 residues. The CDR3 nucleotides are TGTGCCAGCTCAACAGGACAGGGAGGGGTCTCGGACTATGGCTACACCTTC. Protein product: CASSTGQGGVSDYGYTF.

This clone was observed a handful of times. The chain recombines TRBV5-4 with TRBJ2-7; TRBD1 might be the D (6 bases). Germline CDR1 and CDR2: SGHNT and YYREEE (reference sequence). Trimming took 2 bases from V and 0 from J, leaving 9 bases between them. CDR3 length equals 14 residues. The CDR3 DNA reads TGTGCCAGCAGCTTCCGGGACAACTCCTACGAGCAGTACTTC. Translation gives CASSFRDNSYEQYF.

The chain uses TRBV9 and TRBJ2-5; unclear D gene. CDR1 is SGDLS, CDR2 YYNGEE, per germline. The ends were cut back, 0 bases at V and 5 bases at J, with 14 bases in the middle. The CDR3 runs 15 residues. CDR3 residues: CASSVGAVGGETQYF. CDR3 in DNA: TGTGCCAGCAGCGTAGGAGCCGTGGGTGGGGAGACCCAGTACTTC.

The CDR3 loop reads CASSDNNEKLFF. The CDR3 nucleotides are TGTGCCAGCAGCGACAATAATGAAAAACTGTTTTTT. The rearrangement uses TRBV27 and TRBJ1-4, with D unresolved. CDR1 and CDR2 (germline): MNHEY, SMNVEV (reference sequence). V lost 6 bases and J lost 4, with 6 bases in between. The CDR3 is 12 residues long.

This CDR3 reads CASSPHSGGELFF. The CDR3 DNA reads TGTGCCAGCAGCCCACACAGTGGCGGGGAGCTGTTTTTT. The rearrangement joins TRBV6-5 to TRBJ2-2; D remains unclear. CDR3 length: 13 residues. Trimming removed 6 bases at V and 7 bases at J, with 12 bases between. Germline CDR1 and CDR2: MNHEY and SVGAGI.

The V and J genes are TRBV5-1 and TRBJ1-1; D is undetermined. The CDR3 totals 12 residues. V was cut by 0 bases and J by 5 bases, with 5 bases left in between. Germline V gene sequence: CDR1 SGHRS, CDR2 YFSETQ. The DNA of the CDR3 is TGCGCCAGCAGCTTGGATAGGACTGAAGCTTTCTTT. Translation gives CASSLDRTEAFF.